The T cell receptor beta chain under discussion was sequenced for a study of blood T cell repertoires in COVID-19. Study-level background: COVID-19 samples from acute and convalescent phases originated in the United States, Italy and Spain. From T cells, B-cell-depleted T cells, or PBMCs came the material, which was cDNA or gDNA.

This CDR3 has 14 residues. Trimming at V came to 6 bases and at J to 5 bases, leaving 3 bases not matched to a gene. Germline-derived CDR1 and CDR2 are ENHRY and SYGVKD. Authors' analysis steps: It was from reference gene primer amplification that nucleated cell counts were estimated. The repertoire was sequenced with immunoSEQ multiplex PCR; TCRdb's copy has only in-frame clones and lacks some. V and J calls and clone size are those listed in that table; D and trimming were worked out from the DNA. The table includes about 200,000 clones, around nine tenths detected once. The genes are TRBV10-3 and TRBJ2-1, with TRBD2 matching 11 bases. Sequencing input: peripheral blood. This clonotype originated in a man between 18 and 29 years old with active or convalescent COVID-19. In DNA, the CDR3 is TGTGCCATCAGCTTACTAGCGGGAGACAATGAGCAGTTCTTC. Residues: CAISLLAGDNEQFF.